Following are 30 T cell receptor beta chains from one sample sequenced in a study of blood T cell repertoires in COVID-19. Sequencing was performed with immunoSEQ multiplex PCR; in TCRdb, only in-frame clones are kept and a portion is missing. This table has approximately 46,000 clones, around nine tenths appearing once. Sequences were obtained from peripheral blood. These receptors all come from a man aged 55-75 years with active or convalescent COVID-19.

The CDR3 nucleotides are TGTGCCAGTAGTCCCGGACAGGGGGCAGGTCAGCCCCAGCATTTT. It is translated as CASSPGQGAGQPQHF. The chain links TRBV19 to TRBJ1-5, with 11 nucleotides matching TRBD1. Germline V CDR1 and CDR2: LNHDA, SQIVND (reference sequence). The CDR3 runs 15 residues. V dropped 5 bases and J dropped 6; count of bases not matched to a gene: 6.

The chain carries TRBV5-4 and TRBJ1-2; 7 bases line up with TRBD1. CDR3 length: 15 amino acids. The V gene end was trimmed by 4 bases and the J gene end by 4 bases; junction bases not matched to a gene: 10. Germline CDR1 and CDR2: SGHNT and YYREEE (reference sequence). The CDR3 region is CASSPEQGWSYGYTF. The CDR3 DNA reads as TGTGCCAGCAGCCCCGAACAGGGGTGGAGCTATGGCTACACCTTC.

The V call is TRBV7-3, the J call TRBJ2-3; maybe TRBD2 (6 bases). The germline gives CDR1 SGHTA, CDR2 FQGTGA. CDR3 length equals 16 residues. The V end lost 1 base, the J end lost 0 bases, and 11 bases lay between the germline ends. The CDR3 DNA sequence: TGTGCCAGCAGCTTAAGTAGCGGTTTTAGCACAGATACGCAGTATTTT. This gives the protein CASSLSSGFSTDTQYF.

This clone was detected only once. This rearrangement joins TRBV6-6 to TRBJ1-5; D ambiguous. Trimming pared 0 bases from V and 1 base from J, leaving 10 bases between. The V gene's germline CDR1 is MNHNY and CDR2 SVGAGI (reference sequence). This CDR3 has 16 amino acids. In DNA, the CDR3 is TGTGCCAGCAGTTACTCGTACAACCCGAGCAATCAGCCCCAGCATTTT. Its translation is CASSYSYNPSNQPQHF.

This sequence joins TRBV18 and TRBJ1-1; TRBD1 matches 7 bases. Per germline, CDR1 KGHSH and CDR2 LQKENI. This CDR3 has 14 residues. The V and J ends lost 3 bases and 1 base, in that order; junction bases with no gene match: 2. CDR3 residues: CASSPTGSNTEAFF. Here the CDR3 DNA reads TGTGCCAGCTCACCGACAGGGTCGAACACTGAAGCTTTCTTT.

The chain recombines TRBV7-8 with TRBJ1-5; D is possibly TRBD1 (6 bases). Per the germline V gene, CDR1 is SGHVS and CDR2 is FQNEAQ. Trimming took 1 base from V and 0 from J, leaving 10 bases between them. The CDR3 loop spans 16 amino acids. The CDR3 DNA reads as TGTGCCAGCAGCTTAGTCAGGGGTGGTAGCAATCAGCCCCAGCATTTT. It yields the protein CASSLVRGGSNQPQHF.

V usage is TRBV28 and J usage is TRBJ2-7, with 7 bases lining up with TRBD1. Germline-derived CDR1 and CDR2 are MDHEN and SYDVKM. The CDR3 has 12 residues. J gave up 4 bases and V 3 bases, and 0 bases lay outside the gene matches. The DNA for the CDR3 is TGTGCCAGCAGTTTGACAGGGTACGAGCAGTACTTC. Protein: CASSLTGYEQYF. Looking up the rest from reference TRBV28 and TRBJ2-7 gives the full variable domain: DVKVTQSSRYLVKRTGEKVFLECVQDMDHENMFWYRQDPGLGLRLIYFSYDVKMKEKGDIPEGYSVSREKKERFSLILESASTNQTSMYLCASSLTGYEQYFGPGTRLTVT.

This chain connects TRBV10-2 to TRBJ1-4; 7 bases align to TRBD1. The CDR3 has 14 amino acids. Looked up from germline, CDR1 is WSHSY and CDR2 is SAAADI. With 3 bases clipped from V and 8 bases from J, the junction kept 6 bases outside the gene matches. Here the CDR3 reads CASSEVAGGEKLFF. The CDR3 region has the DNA TGCGCCAGCAGTGAAGTGGCAGGGGGAGAAAAACTGTTTTTT.

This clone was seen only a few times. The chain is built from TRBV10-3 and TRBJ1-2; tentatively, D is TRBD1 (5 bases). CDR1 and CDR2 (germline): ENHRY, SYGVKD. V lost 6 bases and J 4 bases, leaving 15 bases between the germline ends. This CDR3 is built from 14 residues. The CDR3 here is CAISQAGGAYGYTF. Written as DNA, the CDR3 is TGTGCCATCAGCCAAGCCGGCGGGGCCTATGGCTACACCTTC.

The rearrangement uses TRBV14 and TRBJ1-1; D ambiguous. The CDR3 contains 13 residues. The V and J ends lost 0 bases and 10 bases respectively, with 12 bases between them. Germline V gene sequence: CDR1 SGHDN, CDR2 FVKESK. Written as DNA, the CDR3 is TGTGCCAGCAGCCAAGATTTGGCAGCGGGAGCTTTCTTT. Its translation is CASSQDLAAGAFF.

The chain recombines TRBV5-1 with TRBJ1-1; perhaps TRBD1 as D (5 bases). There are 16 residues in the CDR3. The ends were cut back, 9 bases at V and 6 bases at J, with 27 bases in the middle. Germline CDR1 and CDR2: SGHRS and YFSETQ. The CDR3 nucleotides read TGCGCCACTCAGCTGGGGCCGGGGGGATCCTTCTCTGAAGCTTTCTTT. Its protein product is CATQLGPGGSFSEAFF. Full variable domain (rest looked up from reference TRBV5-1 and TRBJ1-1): KAGVTQTPRYLIKTRGQQVTLSCSPISGHRSVSWYQQTPGQGLQFLFEYFSETQRNKGNFPGRFSGRQFSNSRSEMNVSTLELGDSALYLCATQLGPGGSFSEAFFGQGTRLTVV.

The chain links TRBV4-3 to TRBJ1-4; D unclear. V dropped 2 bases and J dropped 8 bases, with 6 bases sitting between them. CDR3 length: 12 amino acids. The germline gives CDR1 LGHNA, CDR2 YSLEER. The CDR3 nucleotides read TGCGCCAGCAGCCAAAGTCGGGAAAAACTGTTTTTT. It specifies CASSQSREKLFF.

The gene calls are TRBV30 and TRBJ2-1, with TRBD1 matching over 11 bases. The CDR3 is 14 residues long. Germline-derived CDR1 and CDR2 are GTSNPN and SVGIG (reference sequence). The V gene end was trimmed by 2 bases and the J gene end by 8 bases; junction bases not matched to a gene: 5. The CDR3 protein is CAWSKGQGAYEQFF. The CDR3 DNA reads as TGTGCCTGGAGTAAAGGACAGGGGGCATATGAGCAGTTCTTC.

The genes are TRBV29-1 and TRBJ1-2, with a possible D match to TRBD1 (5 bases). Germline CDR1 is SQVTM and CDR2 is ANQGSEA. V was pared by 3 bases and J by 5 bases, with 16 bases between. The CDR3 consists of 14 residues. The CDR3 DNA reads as TGCAGCGTTGACCTGGGCAGGTGGACATATGGCTACACCTTC. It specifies CSVDLGRWTYGYTF.

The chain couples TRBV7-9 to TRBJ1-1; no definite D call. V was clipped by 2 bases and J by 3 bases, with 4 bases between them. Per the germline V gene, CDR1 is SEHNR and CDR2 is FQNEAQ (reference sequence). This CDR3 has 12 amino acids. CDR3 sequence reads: CASSLQDTEAFF. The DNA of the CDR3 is TGTGCCAGCAGCTTACAGGACACTGAAGCTTTCTTT.

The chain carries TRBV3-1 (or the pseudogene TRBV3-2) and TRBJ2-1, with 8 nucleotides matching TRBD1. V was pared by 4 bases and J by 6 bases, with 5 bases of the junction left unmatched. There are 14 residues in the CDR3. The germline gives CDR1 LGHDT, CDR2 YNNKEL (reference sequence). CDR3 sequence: CASSRWTGINEQFF. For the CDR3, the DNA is TGTGCCAGCAGCCGGTGGACAGGGATCAATGAGCAGTTCTTC.

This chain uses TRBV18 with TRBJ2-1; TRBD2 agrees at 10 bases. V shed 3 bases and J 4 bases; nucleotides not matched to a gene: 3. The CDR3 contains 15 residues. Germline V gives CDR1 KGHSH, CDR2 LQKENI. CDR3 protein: CASSPQRGGYNEQFF. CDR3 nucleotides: TGTGCCAGCTCACCCCAGCGGGGGGGATACAATGAGCAGTTCTTC.

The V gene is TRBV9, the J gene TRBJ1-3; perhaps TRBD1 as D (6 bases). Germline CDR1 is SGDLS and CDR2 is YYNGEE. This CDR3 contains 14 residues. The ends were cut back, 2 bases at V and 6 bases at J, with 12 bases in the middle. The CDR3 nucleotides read TGTGCCAGCAGCGTGAAGGACAGAACAAACACCATATATTTT. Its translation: CASSVKDRTNTIYF.

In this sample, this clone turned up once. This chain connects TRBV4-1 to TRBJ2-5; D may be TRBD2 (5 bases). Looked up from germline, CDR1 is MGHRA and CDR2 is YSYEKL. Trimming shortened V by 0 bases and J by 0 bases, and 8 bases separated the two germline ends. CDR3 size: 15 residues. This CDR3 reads CASSQDRLNQETQYF. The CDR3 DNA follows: TGCGCCAGCAGCCAAGATCGACTAAACCAAGAGACCCAGTACTTC.

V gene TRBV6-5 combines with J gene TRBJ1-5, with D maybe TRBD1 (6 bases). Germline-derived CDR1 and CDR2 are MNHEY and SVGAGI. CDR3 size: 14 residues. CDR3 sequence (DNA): TGTGCAACAGAACAGGGTTTTGGCAATCAGCCCCAGCATTTT. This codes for CATEQGFGNQPQHF.

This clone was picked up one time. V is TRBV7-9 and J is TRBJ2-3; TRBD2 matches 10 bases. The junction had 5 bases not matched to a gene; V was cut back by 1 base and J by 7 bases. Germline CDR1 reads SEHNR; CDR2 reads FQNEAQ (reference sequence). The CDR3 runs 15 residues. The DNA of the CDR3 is TGTGCCAGCAGCTTAGTAGCGGGGGGTCCGAATACGCAGTATTTT. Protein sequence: CASSLVAGGPNTQYF.

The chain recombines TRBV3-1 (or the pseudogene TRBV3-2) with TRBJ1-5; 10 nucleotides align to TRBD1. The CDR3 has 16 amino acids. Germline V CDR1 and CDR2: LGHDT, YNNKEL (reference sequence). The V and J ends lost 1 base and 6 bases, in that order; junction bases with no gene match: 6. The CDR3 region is CASSQGQGARGQPQHF. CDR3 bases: TGTGCCAGCAGCCAAGGACAGGGGGCGAGGGGTCAGCCCCAGCATTTT.

The CDR3: CASSQGGGDDTGELFF. In nucleotides, the CDR3 is TGCGCCAGCAGCCAAGGTGGCGGGGATGACACCGGGGAGCTGTTTTTT. V is TRBV4-3 and J is TRBJ2-2; tentative D call: TRBD2 (6 bases). V was cut by 1 base and J by 3 bases, with 12 bases left in between. This CDR3 is 16 amino acids long. CDR1 is LGHNA, CDR2 YSLEER, per germline.

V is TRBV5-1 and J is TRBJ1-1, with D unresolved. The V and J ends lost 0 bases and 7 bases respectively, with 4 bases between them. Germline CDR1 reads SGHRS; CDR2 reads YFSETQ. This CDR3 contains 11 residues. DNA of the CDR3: TGCGCCAGCAGCTTGGGAGGTGAAGCTTTCTTT. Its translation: CASSLGGEAFF.

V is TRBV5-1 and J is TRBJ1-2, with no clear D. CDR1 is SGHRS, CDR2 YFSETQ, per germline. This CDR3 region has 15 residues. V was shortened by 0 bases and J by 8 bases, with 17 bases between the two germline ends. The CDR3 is CASSLAPARNYGYTF. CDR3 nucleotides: TGCGCCAGCAGCTTGGCCCCCGCCAGGAATTACGGCTACACCTTC.

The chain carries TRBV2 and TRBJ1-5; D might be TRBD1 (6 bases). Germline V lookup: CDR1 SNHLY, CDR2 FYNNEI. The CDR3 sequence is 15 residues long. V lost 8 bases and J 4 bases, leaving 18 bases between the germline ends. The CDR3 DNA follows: TGTGCCAGCCTATCGGACAGCCCAGGGAATCAGCCCCAGCATTTT. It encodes CASLSDSPGNQPQHF.

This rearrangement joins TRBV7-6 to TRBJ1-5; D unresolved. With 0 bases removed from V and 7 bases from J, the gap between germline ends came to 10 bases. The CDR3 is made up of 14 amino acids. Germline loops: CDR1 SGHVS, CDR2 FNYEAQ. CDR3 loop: CASSLARAGQPQHF. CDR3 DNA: TGTGCCAGCAGCTTAGCCCGGGCGGGGCAGCCCCAGCATTTT.

DNA of the CDR3: TGTGCCTGGACCCTCCGGGACAACTCCTACGAGCAGTACTTC. Amino acid sequence: CAWTLRDNSYEQYF. The V call is TRBV30, the J call TRBJ2-7; weak D call: TRBD1 (6 bases). Germline CDR1 GTSNPN, CDR2 SVGIG (reference sequence). Trimming removed 4 bases at V and 0 bases at J, with 13 bases between. This CDR3 spans 14 amino acids.

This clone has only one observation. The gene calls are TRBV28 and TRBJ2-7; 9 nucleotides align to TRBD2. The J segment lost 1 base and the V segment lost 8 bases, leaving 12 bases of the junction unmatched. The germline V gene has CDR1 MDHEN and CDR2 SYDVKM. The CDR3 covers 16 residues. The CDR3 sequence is CASAAGGRGISYEQYF. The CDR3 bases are TGTGCCAGCGCCGCGGGGGGGCGGGGGATATCCTACGAGCAGTACTTC.

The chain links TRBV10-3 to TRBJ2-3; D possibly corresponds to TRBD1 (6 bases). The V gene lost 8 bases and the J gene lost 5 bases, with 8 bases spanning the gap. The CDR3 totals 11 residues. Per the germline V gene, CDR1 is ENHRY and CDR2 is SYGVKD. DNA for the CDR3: TGTGCCATCGAAGGGGGAGATACGCAGTATTTT. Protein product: CAIEGGDTQYF.